These 5 T cell receptor beta chains were sequenced from one sample in a study of beta chain features in type 1 diabetes (dated by TCRdb to 2017 to 2018). The receptor library was made with the immunoSEQ multiplex PCR assay. The entire amount of isolated RNA was reverse transcribed using the High Capacity cDNA Reverse Transcription Kit, so the sequenced TCRB transcripts were expressed ones. The table was pulled from immuneACCESS by TCRdb, which kept in-frame rearrangements only. Such tables lose some clones; where checked, under half of the loss comes from unresolved V genes, and the rest has no known cause. Across this sample there are roughly 330,000 clones, with 11% seen only once. Just over 0.015% of the sample lies in the top ten. Material: naive CD4+ T cells from blood. What the cell subset or site label conveys for this sample: true naive CD4+ T cells. Receptors originate from a young woman in good health.

This sequence joins TRBV7-8 and TRBJ1-5, with D unresolved. Germline loops: CDR1 SGHVS, CDR2 FQNEAQ. The CDR3 extends over 14 amino acids. The V and J ends lost 4 bases and 2 bases respectively, with 9 bases between them. CDR3 in amino acids: CASSSLAGNQPQHF. The CDR3 DNA reads as TGTGCCAGCAGCTCGTTGGCAGGCAATCAGCCCCAGCATTTT.

The chain joins TRBV6-5 to TRBJ1-4; 9 nucleotides match TRBD1. In germline, CDR1 is MNHEY, CDR2 SVGAGI. Unmatched junction bases numbered 7, after V lost 7 bases and J lost 7 bases. The CDR3 length is 14 residues. The CDR3 region is CASNDRGGFEKLFF. The CDR3 DNA follows: TGTGCCAGCAATGACAGGGGGGGTTTTGAAAAACTGTTTTTT.

This clone has only a few counts. The V and J genes are TRBV6-1 and TRBJ2-6, with a weak D call TRBD2 (5 bases). CDR3 length equals 15 residues. Trimming removed 7 bases at V and 0 bases at J, with 10 bases between. CDR1 and CDR2 (germline): MNHNS, SASEGT. Here the CDR3 DNA reads TGTGCCAGCAAGGGAGATAGCTCTGGGGCCAACGTCCTGACTTTC. Translating gives CASKGDSSGANVLTF.

The chain employs TRBV5-1 and TRBJ1-3; 9 bases align to TRBD1. The germline V gene has CDR1 SGHRS and CDR2 YFSETQ. The V segment lost 1 base and the J segment 3 bases; nucleotides outside the gene matches: 5. CDR3 size: 16 residues. Here the CDR3 reads CASSLTDRGNGNTIYF. As DNA, the CDR3 is TGCGCCAGCAGCTTGACTGACAGGGGGAATGGAAACACCATATATTTT.

CDR3 loop: CAWTGLADYEQYF. The CDR3 DNA reads TGTGCCTGGACGGGACTAGCGGACTACGAGCAGTACTTC. The genes are TRBV30 and TRBJ2-7; 11 bases are a match to TRBD2. The V segment lost 4 bases and the J segment 3 bases; nucleotides outside the gene matches: 2. The CDR3 is made up of 13 amino acids. Germline V CDR1 and CDR2: GTSNPN, SVGIG (reference sequence).